These T cell receptor beta chains were read from a single sample in a study of beta chain features in type 1 diabetes. Libraries were prepared by immunoSEQ multiplex PCR; TCRdb keeps only in-frame clonotypes and omits some of them. This sample carries over 500,000 clones, roughly 16% of them seen once, and the ten largest clones take 0.07% to 0.095%. The sequencing input was naive CD4+ T cells from blood. These receptors originate from a man in his late teens or twenties in good health. Both conserved end residues are part of each CDR3. The D gene is left open where the match is weak. Clone size appears in some rows only: once, few, many, or a class for an expanded clone.

v_gene: TRBV14; d_gene: -; j_gene: TRBJ1-1; abundance: few; CDR3nt: TGTGCCAGCAGCCGAAACCACGCGGCGACTGAAGCTTTCTTT; CDR3aa: CASSRNHAATEAFF
v_gene: TRBV28; d_gene: -; j_gene: TRBJ2-3; abundance: few; CDR3nt: TGTGCCAGCAGTCCCCGGTGGGGGGGCACAGATACGCAGTATTTT; CDR3aa: CASSPRWGGTDTQYF
v_gene: TRBV2; d_gene: TRBD1; j_gene: TRBJ2-5; abundance: -; CDR3nt: TGTGCCAGCAGTGTAGGACAGGGGCTCCAAGAGACCCAGTACTTC; CDR3aa: CASSVGQGLQETQYF
v_gene: TRBV11-1; d_gene: -; j_gene: TRBJ2-2; abundance: -; CDR3nt: TGTGCCAGCAGCGCACAGGGACTTGGGGACGCCGGGGAGCTGTTTTTT; CDR3aa: CASSAQGLGDAGELFF
v_gene: TRBV30; d_gene: -; j_gene: TRBJ2-5; abundance: -; CDR3nt: TGTGCCTGGAGTCGGGTACGGGAGACCCAGTACTTC; CDR3aa: CAWSRVRETQYF
v_gene: TRBV28; d_gene: TRBD1; j_gene: TRBJ1-1; abundance: -; CDR3nt: TGTGCCAGCAGTCCAACCGGGACAGCCACCACTGAAGCTTTCTTT; CDR3aa: CASSPTGTATTEAFF
v_gene: TRBV5-1; d_gene: -; j_gene: TRBJ2-1; abundance: few; CDR3nt: TGCGCCAGCAGCTCCTCGGCAGGGGCCGGCAATGAGCAGTTCTTC; CDR3aa: CASSSSAGAGNEQFF
v_gene: TRBV9; d_gene: -; j_gene: TRBJ2-3; abundance: few; CDR3nt: TGTGCCAGCAGCGTAGCTCCGACAGATACGCAGTATTTT; CDR3aa: CASSVAPTDTQYF
v_gene: TRBV28; d_gene: TRBD2; j_gene: TRBJ2-3; abundance: few; CDR3nt: TGTGCCAGCAGTTTTTCAGGATTAGCGGGAGGCACAGATACGCAGTATTTT; CDR3aa: CASSFSGLAGGTDTQYF
v_gene: TRBV7-3; d_gene: -; j_gene: TRBJ2-1; abundance: few; CDR3nt: TGTGCCAGCAGCTTACAAGGGGTGAGGCAGTTCTTC; CDR3aa: CASSLQGVRQFF
v_gene: TRBV6-5; d_gene: TRBD1; j_gene: TRBJ2-5; abundance: few; CDR3nt: TGTGCCAGCAGTTACAGGGACAGGGGGGCCCAGTACTTC; CDR3aa: CASSYRDRGAQYF
v_gene: TRBV7-9; d_gene: -; j_gene: TRBJ2-7; abundance: few; CDR3nt: TGTGCCAGCAATGGGAGGAACGCGGGGGAGCAGTACTTC; CDR3aa: CASNGRNAGEQYF
v_gene: TRBV7-2; d_gene: TRBD2; j_gene: TRBJ2-1; abundance: few; CDR3nt: TGTGCCAGCAGCTTTGCCTCGGGACTAGTGGGAAATGAGCAGTTCTTC; CDR3aa: CASSFASGLVGNEQFF
v_gene: TRBV2; d_gene: -; j_gene: TRBJ2-2; abundance: -; CDR3nt: TGTGCCAGCACGTACTGGGGGCTGGGAACCGGGGAGCTGTTTTTT; CDR3aa: CASTYWGLGTGELFF
v_gene: TRBV9; d_gene: TRBD2; j_gene: TRBJ2-1; abundance: few; CDR3nt: TGTGCCAGCAGCGTAGACTTAGCGGGATACAATGAGCAGTTCTTC; CDR3aa: CASSVDLAGYNEQFF
v_gene: TRBV4-3; d_gene: TRBD2; j_gene: TRBJ2-2; abundance: few; CDR3nt: TGCGCCAGCAGCCAAGATAGGCTAGCGGGAATCACCGGGGAGCTGTTTTTT; CDR3aa: CASSQDRLAGITGELFF
v_gene: TRBV30; d_gene: -; j_gene: TRBJ1-5; abundance: -; CDR3nt: TGTGCCTGGCAAGAGGGGGACAGCAATCAGCCCCAGCATTTT; CDR3aa: CAWQEGDSNQPQHF
v_gene: TRBV4-3; d_gene: TRBD2; j_gene: TRBJ2-1; abundance: -; CDR3nt: TGCGCCAGCAGCCGCAAGGCACCGGGACTAGGGTGGAGTGAGCAGTTCTTC; CDR3aa: CASSRKAPGLGWSEQFF
v_gene: TRBV30; d_gene: -; j_gene: TRBJ1-1; abundance: -; CDR3nt: TGTGCCTGGAGAGCAGAAATGAACACTGAAGCTTTCTTT; CDR3aa: CAWRAEMNTEAFF
v_gene: TRBV28; d_gene: -; j_gene: TRBJ1-6; abundance: -; CDR3nt: TGTGCCAGCAGTTTATTCTTCGGGGGGGGTAATTCACCCCTCCACTTT; CDR3aa: CASSLFFGGGNSPLHF
v_gene: TRBV4-1; d_gene: -; j_gene: TRBJ1-2; abundance: -; CDR3nt: TGCGCCAGCAGCCAAGAGGGCAGGGTAGGTGGCTACACCTTC; CDR3aa: CASSQEGRVGGYTF
v_gene: TRBV28; d_gene: -; j_gene: TRBJ2-1; abundance: -; CDR3nt: TGTGCCAGCAGTAAGCCACTAGCTTGGAATGAGCAGTTCTTC; CDR3aa: CASSKPLAWNEQFF
v_gene: TRBV27; d_gene: TRBD1; j_gene: TRBJ1-2; abundance: few; CDR3nt: TGTGCCAGCAGTCCCCGGGACAGGGGGCTATCGATAGCTAACTATGGCTACACCTTC; CDR3aa: CASSPRDRGLSIANYGYTF
v_gene: TRBV27; d_gene: TRBD2; j_gene: TRBJ2-1; abundance: few; CDR3nt: TGTGCCAGCAGTTTAAGAAGCGGGGGGACTACCTACAATGAGCAGTTCTTC; CDR3aa: CASSLRSGGTTYNEQFF
v_gene: TRBV5-4; d_gene: TRBD1; j_gene: TRBJ1-4; abundance: -; CDR3nt: TGTGCCAGCAGCTTGGCCGGGACAGAGAATGAAAAACTGTTTTTT; CDR3aa: CASSLAGTENEKLFF
v_gene: TRBV2; d_gene: TRBD2; j_gene: TRBJ2-3; abundance: -; CDR3nt: TGTGCCAGCAGTGCCGGGGGGAGCACAGATACGCAGTATTTT; CDR3aa: CASSAGGSTDTQYF
v_gene: TRBV15; d_gene: TRBD2; j_gene: TRBJ2-5; abundance: -; CDR3nt: TGTGCCACCAGCAGAGGACTAGCGGGGGGTAGAGAGACCCAGTACTTC; CDR3aa: CATSRGLAGGRETQYF
v_gene: TRBV28; d_gene: -; j_gene: TRBJ1-1; abundance: -; CDR3nt: TGTGCCAGCAGTTTTGGGGTCAAAGGGGTGGAAGCTTTCTTT; CDR3aa: CASSFGVKGVEAFF
v_gene: TRBV15; d_gene: -; j_gene: TRBJ2-1; abundance: -; CDR3nt: TGTGCCACCAGCAGAGAGTCGTGGATTAGTGAGCAGTTCTTC; CDR3aa: CATSRESWISEQFF
v_gene: TRBV5-4; d_gene: -; j_gene: TRBJ2-4; abundance: few; CDR3nt: TGTGCCAGCAGCTTCTACGCCAGGCGCACAAGTAACATTCAGTACTTC; CDR3aa: CASSFYARRTSNIQYF
v_gene: TRBV30; d_gene: -; j_gene: TRBJ2-7; abundance: -; CDR3nt: TGTGCCTGGAGGAATACCGGGCACCAGAGGGACGAGCAGTACTTC; CDR3aa: CAWRNTGHQRDEQYF
v_gene: TRBV29-1; d_gene: TRBD2; j_gene: TRBJ2-7; abundance: few; CDR3nt: TGCAGCGTCCTCCCGGGACTAGCAGGGTTCGAGCAGTACTTC; CDR3aa: CSVLPGLAGFEQYF
v_gene: TRBV5-6; d_gene: TRBD2; j_gene: TRBJ2-1; abundance: few; CDR3nt: TGTGCCAGCAGCCCACGGGGACTAGCGTCCTACAATGAGCAGTTCTTC; CDR3aa: CASSPRGLASYNEQFF
v_gene: TRBV11-2; d_gene: -; j_gene: TRBJ2-4; abundance: -; CDR3nt: TGTGCCAGCTCTCCTACTAGCCCCAAGGACATTCAGTACTTC; CDR3aa: CASSPTSPKDIQYF
v_gene: TRBV5-4; d_gene: TRBD1; j_gene: TRBJ2-6; abundance: -; CDR3nt: TGTGCCAGCAGGAACCTATGGGACAGAACACTCTCTGGGGCCAACGTCCTGACTTTC; CDR3aa: CASRNLWDRTLSGANVLTF
v_gene: TRBV9; d_gene: -; j_gene: TRBJ2-5; abundance: -; CDR3nt: TGTGCCAGCAGCGTAGGACAGGTTAGAGGGGCCCAGTACTTC; CDR3aa: CASSVGQVRGAQYF
v_gene: TRBV30; d_gene: TRBD1; j_gene: TRBJ1-3; abundance: once; CDR3nt: TGTGCCTGGAGCGGACAGGGACGACGAAACACCATATATTTT; CDR3aa: CAWSGQGRRNTIYF
v_gene: TRBV21-1; d_gene: -; j_gene: TRBJ1-1; abundance: few; CDR3nt: TGTGCCAGCAGCACCCGGGACAGTGAAGCTTTCTTT; CDR3aa: CASSTRDSEAFF
v_gene: TRBV11-2; d_gene: TRBD2; j_gene: TRBJ2-7; abundance: -; CDR3nt: TGTGCCAGCAGCTTAGTGGTAGCGGGTTACGAGCAGTACTTC; CDR3aa: CASSLVVAGYEQYF
v_gene: TRBV4-2; d_gene: -; j_gene: TRBJ1-1; abundance: few; CDR3nt: TGTGCCAGCAGCCGCAACAGTCCCCTGGGGGCTTTCTTT; CDR3aa: CASSRNSPLGAFF
v_gene: TRBV18; d_gene: -; j_gene: TRBJ2-6; abundance: -; CDR3nt: TGTGCCAGCTCACCACCGGTGGCGAGGGATGGGGCCAACGTCCTGACTTTC; CDR3aa: CASSPPVARDGANVLTF
v_gene: TRBV10-3; d_gene: -; j_gene: TRBJ2-7; abundance: -; CDR3nt: TGTGCCATCAGTGAGTCGAAGGCGCTAGGCTACGAGCAGTACTTC; CDR3aa: CAISESKALGYEQYF
v_gene: TRBV4-1; d_gene: -; j_gene: TRBJ1-5; abundance: -; CDR3nt: TGCGCCAGCGGATACCCCGGCCGAGGGGAATCACAGCCCCAGCATTTT; CDR3aa: CASGYPGRGESQPQHF
v_gene: TRBV6-6; d_gene: TRBD1; j_gene: TRBJ2-7; abundance: few; CDR3nt: TGTGCCAGCAGTTACCTGGGACAGGGCCACGAGCAGTACTTC; CDR3aa: CASSYLGQGHEQYF
v_gene: TRBV19; d_gene: TRBD1; j_gene: TRBJ2-4; abundance: -; CDR3nt: TGTGCCAGTACCCACAGGGGGTTAGCCAAAAACATTCAGTACTTC; CDR3aa: CASTHRGLAKNIQYF
v_gene: TRBV6-1; d_gene: -; j_gene: TRBJ2-4; abundance: -; CDR3nt: TGTGCCAGCAGTGATTTGGGCGAAAACATTCAGTACTTC; CDR3aa: CASSDLGENIQYF
v_gene: TRBV7-2; d_gene: TRBD2; j_gene: TRBJ2-2; abundance: -; CDR3nt: TGTGCCAGCAGCCAACTTGGACTAGCGGGGTCCGGGGAGCTGTTTTTT; CDR3aa: CASSQLGLAGSGELFF
v_gene: TRBV11-2; d_gene: -; j_gene: TRBJ1-6; abundance: -; CDR3nt: TGTGCCAGCAGCTTAGCTGTCGGCAGGGGTCATTCACCCCTCCACTTT; CDR3aa: CASSLAVGRGHSPLHF
v_gene: TRBV7-2; d_gene: TRBD2; j_gene: TRBJ2-2; abundance: -; CDR3nt: TGTGCCGAGGGTAGCGGGAGCCCGAACACCGGGGAGCTGTTTTTT; CDR3aa: CAEGSGSPNTGELFF
v_gene: TRBV5-4; d_gene: -; j_gene: TRBJ2-7; abundance: few; CDR3nt: TGTGCCAGCAGCAGGGTGGGAGGATCCTACGAGCAGTACTTC; CDR3aa: CASSRVGGSYEQYF
v_gene: TRBV11-2; d_gene: -; j_gene: TRBJ2-3; abundance: -; CDR3nt: TGTGCCAGCAGAACACGGGAGAAGGAAACAGATACGCAGTATTTT; CDR3aa: CASRTREKETDTQYF
v_gene: TRBV19; d_gene: TRBD2; j_gene: TRBJ2-1; abundance: few; CDR3nt: TGTGCCAGTAACAGGGGACTAGCGGCCCCACGGGCCAATGAGCAGTTCTTC; CDR3aa: CASNRGLAAPRANEQFF
v_gene: TRBV28; d_gene: -; j_gene: TRBJ1-2; abundance: few; CDR3nt: TGTGCCAGCAGTACCGTTGGAGGAGCCCTCTATGGCTACACCTTC; CDR3aa: CASSTVGGALYGYTF